The 31 T cell receptor beta chains listed next were all sequenced from one sample in a study of T cell repertoires in cytomegalovirus infection. These receptors' antigens are unknown. A single record per CDR3 protein comes from TCRdb applying MiXCR to the reads. The table has hundreds of thousands of distinct CDR3 sequences, 30% to 40% seen once. Sequenced here: cultured PBMCs, sampled from culture after CMV antigen stimulation. All receptors derive from a human donor in good health (CMV status not recorded). Some clones in this sample may be carry-over from other donors' samples.

This clonotype came up a few times. The rearrangement links TRBV19 to TRBJ2-1, with D hard to call. Germline V gene lookup returns CDR1 LNHDA and CDR2 SQIVND (reference sequence). Trimming stripped 2 bases from V and 3 bases from J, with 11 bases between. The CDR3 totals 15 residues. CDR3 sequence (DNA): TGTGCCAGTAGTATAACGACCAACGACTACAATGAGCAGTTCTTC. This translates into CASSITTNDYNEQFF.

This clonotype was detected only a few times. The V call is TRBV6-2 or TRBV6-3, the J call TRBJ2-7, with 11 nucleotides matching TRBD1. This CDR3 region has 17 residues. Per the germline V gene, CDR1 is MNHEY and CDR2 is SVGEGT. V trimming: 4 bases; J trimming: 6 bases; junction bases outside the gene matches: 14. The CDR3 nucleotides read TGTGCCAGCAGTTTTTCCCTACCTGGACAGGGGGCGTTCGAGCAGTACTTC. Its translation is CASSFSLPGQGAFEQYF.

The chain recombines TRBV20-1 with TRBJ2-2, with D maybe TRBD2 (5 bases). V lost 7 bases to trimming and J lost 8 bases, with 14 bases between them. The CDR3 has 12 residues. CDR1 is DFQATT, CDR2 SNEGSKA, per germline (reference sequence). For the CDR3, the DNA is TGCAGTGTAGCGAATCTAGTAGGGGAGCTGTTTTTT. As protein: CSVANLVGELFF.

This clonotype was seen a few times. The V call is TRBV6-1, the J call TRBJ1-5; the match to TRBD1 covers 8 bases. This CDR3 contains 17 residues. The junction had 19 bases not matched to a gene; V was cut back by 10 bases and J by 5 bases. The germline V gene has CDR1 MNHNS and CDR2 SASEGT. In nucleotides, the CDR3 is TGTGCCACCACCTCCTGGGACAGGACACAATCCGATCAGCCCCAGCATTTT. Amino acids: CATTSWDRTQSDQPQHF.

This clonotype was picked up many times. V usage is TRBV7-2 and J usage is TRBJ2-5, with D possibly being TRBD1 (5 bases). The CDR3 loop spans 13 amino acids. The germline CDR1 and CDR2 sequences are SGHTA and FQGNSA. V lost 4 bases and J 4 bases, leaving 10 bases between the germline ends. In DNA, the CDR3 is TGTGCCAGCAGCTATAATAGGGGAGAGACCCAGTACTTC. It encodes CASSYNRGETQYF. The entire variable domain, with the rest obtained from reference TRBV7-2 and TRBJ2-5, is as follows: GAGVSQSPSNKVTEKGKDVELRCDPISGHTALYWYRQSLGQGLEFLIYFQGNSAPDKSGLPSDRFSAERTGGSVSTLTIQRTQQEDSAVYLCASSYNRGETQYFGPGTRLLVL.

The chain links TRBV7-2 to TRBJ2-5; 9 nucleotides agree with TRBD2. Germline lookup yields CDR1 SGHTA and CDR2 FQGNSA. The CDR3 length is 15 residues. J lost 12 bases, V lost 5 bases, and 16 bases had no gene match. The CDR3 nucleotides are TGTGCCAGCAGCCCTCCGGGACTAGCCCCACACCTAAAGTACTTC. Its protein product is CASSPPGLAPHLKYF.

In this sample, this clonotype turned up once. V usage is TRBV29-1 and J usage is TRBJ1-1; 7 bases align to TRBD1. The CDR3 runs to 13 residues. V trimming: 8 bases; J trimming: 0 bases; junction bases outside the gene matches: 6. CDR1 is SQVTM, CDR2 ANQGSEA, per germline. CDR3 residues: CSHLTGLNTEAFF. The DNA for the CDR3 is TGCAGCCATCTGACAGGGCTGAACACTGAAGCTTTCTTT.

This clonotype was seen repeatedly, ten times or more. The chain carries TRBV6-1 and TRBJ2-7, with 10 bases aligning to TRBD2. This CDR3 region has 15 residues. J gave up 6 bases and V 2 bases, and 7 bases lay outside the gene matches. Germline V lookup: CDR1 MNHNS, CDR2 SASEGT. In DNA form, the CDR3 reads TGTGCCAGCAGTGAAAGCGGGGGGGCCCTAGGCGAGCAGTACTTC. Protein sequence: CASSESGGALGEQYF.

The rearrangement joins TRBV7-2 to TRBJ2-5, with 10 bases matching TRBD2. Germline V lookup: CDR1 SGHTA, CDR2 FQGNSA. The J segment lost 1 base and the V segment lost 5 bases, leaving 7 bases of the junction unmatched. CDR3 length: 16 amino acids. The CDR3 loop reads CASSPRRTSGQETQYF. CDR3 nucleotides: TGTGCCAGCAGCCCACGACGGACTAGCGGCCAAGAGACCCAGTACTTC. The variable domain in full, with the rest retrieved from reference TRBV7-2 and TRBJ2-5, is GAGVSQSPSNKVTEKGKDVELRCDPISGHTALYWYRQSLGQGLEFLIYFQGNSAPDKSGLPSDRFSAERTGGSVSTLTIQRTQQEDSAVYLCASSPRRTSGQETQYFGPGTRLLVL.

This clonotype was detected only a few times. This may arise from a read error, as a much more abundant clone is one base away. The chain recombines TRBV7-9 with TRBJ1-1, with D tentatively TRBD1 (6 bases). V was shortened by 5 bases and J by 0 bases, with 10 bases between the two germline ends. The CDR3 covers 14 residues. Germline CDR1 SEHNR, CDR2 FQNEAQ (reference sequence). CDR3 DNA: TGTGCCAGCAGCACACAGGGAATGAACACTGAAGCTTTCTTT. Translation gives CASSTQGMNTEAFF.

This clonotype has ten or more counts. This chain connects TRBV4-3 to TRBJ1-5; D unclear. From germline, CDR1 is LGHNA and CDR2 YSLEER. Trimming removed 0 bases at V and 0 bases at J, with 9 bases between. The CDR3 has 16 amino acids. The CDR3 loop is CASSQEWYDSNQPQHF. CDR3 bases: TGCGCCAGCAGCCAAGAATGGTATGATAGCAATCAGCCCCAGCATTTT.

This clonotype was observed a handful of times. The chain employs TRBV7-6 and TRBJ1-1; TRBD1 might be the D (5 bases). Trimming removed 5 bases from V and 4 bases from J, with 11 bases in between. From germline, CDR1 is SGHVS and CDR2 FNYEAQ. This CDR3 spans 13 amino acids. The CDR3 loop reads CASSRERGTEAFF. The DNA for the CDR3 is TGTGCCAGCAGCCGAGAGAGGGGCACTGAAGCTTTCTTT.

This clonotype was observed at least ten times. The chain uses TRBV7-8 and TRBJ1-5; D gene ambiguous. The CDR3 is 15 amino acids. In germline, CDR1 is SGHVS, CDR2 FQNEAQ. Trimming removed 1 base at V and 4 bases at J, with 11 bases between. The CDR3 coding sequence is TGTGCCAGCAGCTTAGGTAGTGGCGGAAATCAGCCCCAGCATTTT. Protein sequence: CASSLGSGGNQPQHF.

This clonotype was recorded many times. The V and J genes are TRBV7-2 and TRBJ2-1; D call uncertain. Looked up from germline, CDR1 is SGHTA and CDR2 is FQGNSA. The germline V and J ends were trimmed by 10 bases and 3 bases, with 10 bases remaining between them. The CDR3 spans 12 residues. DNA of the CDR3: TGTGCCACCTTCGCGATCTACAATGAGCAGTTCTTC. Translation gives CATFAIYNEQFF.

The CDR3 region has the DNA TGTGCCAGCAGATTGGAGGGCTACTCCTACGAGCAGTACTTC. It translates to CASRLEGYSYEQYF. The chain is built from TRBV2 and TRBJ2-7; D possibly corresponds to TRBD2 (6 bases). The CDR3 is 14 residues long. CDR1 is SNHLY and CDR2 is FYNNEI in the germline V gene. V lost 6 bases and J 0 bases, leaving 12 bases between the germline ends. The complete variable domain, with remaining parts taken from reference TRBV2 and TRBJ2-7, reads EPEVTQTPSHQVTQMGQEVILRCVPISNHLYFYWYRQILGQKVEFLVSFYNNEISEKSEIFDDQFSVERPDGSNFTLKIRSTKLEDSAMYFCASRLEGYSYEQYFGPGTRLTVT.

The chain is built from TRBV20-1 and TRBJ2-3; D is possibly TRBD2 (6 bases). Trimming cost V 4 bases and J 5 bases, with 10 bases left between them. Per the germline V gene, CDR1 is DFQATT and CDR2 is SNEGSKA (reference sequence). The CDR3 contains 12 residues. The CDR3 coding sequence is TGCAGTGCTATCCTCGGGGGAGATACGCAGTATTTT. Protein sequence: CSAILGGDTQYF.

This rearrangement joins TRBV19 to TRBJ2-3; TRBD2 is a possible D gene (7 bases). Germline assignment: CDR1 LNHDA and CDR2 SQIVND (reference sequence). V shed 9 bases and J shed 12 bases, with 16 bases lying between them. The CDR3 is 11 residues long. The CDR3 coding sequence is TGTGCCAGCTTTGGGGGGGGCGAACAGTATTTT. Protein: CASFGGGEQYF.

The genes are TRBV6-2 or TRBV6-3 and TRBJ1-5; no clear D gene. The CDR3 totals 14 residues. Trimming pared 8 bases from V and 0 bases from J, leaving 11 bases between. CDR1 MNHEY and CDR2 SVGEGT come from the germline V gene. DNA of the CDR3: TGTGCCAGCCAGAAAAGTAATAGCAATCAGCCCCAGCATTTT. As protein: CASQKSNSNQPQHF.

There are a few counts of this clonotype. This sequence joins TRBV5-4 and TRBJ2-3; 7 nucleotides align to TRBD2. The J segment lost 1 base and the V segment lost 8 bases, leaving 10 bases of the junction unmatched. CDR3 length equals 15 residues. The germline CDR1 and CDR2 sequences are SGHNT and YYREEE (reference sequence). The DNA of the CDR3 is TGTGCCAGTAGAGGCGGGAGTTACGGCACAGATACGCAGTATTTT. Its protein product is CASRGGSYGTDTQYF.

This clonotype was counted only a few times. The rearrangement uses TRBV4-2 and TRBJ2-3; 7 nucleotides line up with TRBD2. The CDR3 sequence is 17 residues long. Trimming removed 0 bases from V and 4 bases from J; junction bases left unmatched: 10. In germline, CDR1 is LGHNA, CDR2 YNFKEQ. This CDR3 reads CASSQEGGRGNADTQYF. DNA for the CDR3: TGTGCCAGCAGCCAAGAAGGCGGGCGGGGGAACGCAGATACGCAGTATTTT.

The CDR3 nucleotides are TGTGCCAGCAGTCCCCTTAGCTTAAATTCACCCCTCCACTTT. Translating it yields CASSPLSLNSPLHF. The genes are TRBV7-4 and TRBJ1-6; the D is unclear. Germline loops: CDR1 SGHVT, CDR2 SQSDAQ. V lost 6 bases and J 7 bases, leaving 13 bases between the germline ends. The CDR3 is made up of 14 amino acids.

The chain has TRBV20-1 and TRBJ1-6; 8 nucleotides align to TRBD1. V was pared by 5 bases and J by 4 bases, with 4 bases of the junction left unmatched. CDR1 DFQATT and CDR2 SNEGSKA come from the germline V gene (reference sequence). The CDR3 is 14 amino acids. CDR3 protein: CSALGDRYNSPLHF. The CDR3 DNA reads as TGCAGTGCTTTGGGGGACAGGTATAATTCACCCCTCCACTTT.

V is TRBV6-5 and J is TRBJ2-7; D could derive from TRBD1 or TRBD2 (5 bases each). Trimming removed 6 bases from V and 3 bases from J, with 15 bases in between. CDR3 size: 14 residues. Germline CDR1 and CDR2: MNHEY and SVGAGI. The CDR3: CASSRGGKSYEQYF. Written as DNA, the CDR3 is TGTGCCAGCAGCCGGGGCGGTAAGAGCTACGAGCAGTACTTC.

The rearrangement uses TRBV15 and TRBJ2-2; TRBD1 matches at 8 bases. Looked up from germline, CDR1 is LNHNV and CDR2 is YYDKDF (reference sequence). The CDR3 sequence is 17 residues long. The V gene end was trimmed by 1 base and the J gene end by 4 bases; junction bases not matched to a gene: 8. The CDR3, as DNA: TGTGCCACCAGCAGAGTTCGGCAGGGGGCCGGCACCGGGGAGCTGTTTTTT. It codes for CATSRVRQGAGTGELFF. The full variable domain, in which reference TRBV15 and TRBJ2-2 provide the parts outside the CDR3, is DAMVIQNPRYQVTQFGKPVTLSCSQTLNHNVMYWYQQKSSQAPKLLFHYYDKDFNNEADTPDNFQSRRPNTSFCFLDIRSPGLGDTAMYLCATSRVRQGAGTGELFFGEGSRLTVL.

This clonotype has more than one count but fewer than ten. The chain has TRBV27 and TRBJ1-2; no definite D call. The V end was cut by 4 bases, the J end by 0 bases, with 9 bases between. Germline V gene sequence: CDR1 MNHEY, CDR2 SMNVEV (reference sequence). There are 14 residues in the CDR3. CDR3: CASSSALPNYGYTF. The CDR3, as DNA: TGTGCCAGCAGTTCCGCTTTACCTAACTATGGCTACACCTTC.

This clonotype has a handful of counts. This chain joins TRBV6-1 and TRBJ2-4, with 7 bases that match TRBD1. The length of the CDR3 is 14 residues. From germline, CDR1 is MNHNS and CDR2 SASEGT. The ends lost 5 bases at V and 6 bases at J; junction bases unmatched: 7. CDR3 DNA: TGTGCCAGCAGTCCAGGGACAGTGGGAAACATTCAGTACTTC. It codes for CASSPGTVGNIQYF.

This sequence joins TRBV4-3 and TRBJ2-3; D may match TRBD1 or TRBD2 (5 bases each). Germline V CDR1 and CDR2: LGHNA, YSLEER. The CDR3 consists of 15 residues. V was cut by 0 bases and J by 6 bases, with 13 bases left in between. The CDR3 spells CASSQELGVGDTQYF. DNA of the CDR3: TGCGCCAGCAGCCAAGAGTTGGGGGTCGGGGATACGCAGTATTTT.

There are many counts of this clonotype. The V and J genes are TRBV7-2 and TRBJ2-3, with 10 bases identical to TRBD1. The V and J ends lost 3 bases and 8 bases, in that order; junction bases with no gene match: 5. Germline lookup yields CDR1 SGHTA and CDR2 FQGNSA. This CDR3 has 14 residues. This CDR3 is CASSFDRGQATQYF. The CDR3, as DNA: TGTGCCAGCAGCTTTGACAGGGGGCAAGCTACGCAGTATTTT.

This chain connects TRBV7-9 to TRBJ2-3; 9 positions agree with TRBD2. This CDR3 spans 14 amino acids. V shed 6 bases, J shed 4 bases, and the junction held 5 bases outside the gene matches. Germline CDR1 SEHNR, CDR2 FQNEAQ (reference sequence). CDR3 sequence (DNA): TGTGCCAGCAGATTACTAGCGGGTCCAGATACGCAGTATTTT. It is translated as CASRLLAGPDTQYF.

The chain combines TRBV5-4 with TRBJ2-7; 9 bases are a match to TRBD1. This CDR3 is 15 amino acids long. Germline V gives CDR1 SGHNT, CDR2 YYREEE (reference sequence). Germline trimming cut 4 bases from V and 6 bases from J; bases unmatched to any gene: 11. CDR3 sequence reads: CASSSQTGGTSEQYF. The DNA for the CDR3 is TGTGCCAGCAGCAGCCAGACAGGGGGGACTTCCGAGCAGTACTTC.

The rearrangement uses TRBV12-3 or TRBV12-4 and TRBJ2-1, with a possible D match to TRBD2 (6 bases). The CDR3 spans 16 residues. Trimming pared 4 bases from V and 9 bases from J, leaving 22 bases between. DNA of the CDR3: TGTGCCAGCAGTTCCTATACCGGGAGAGGCCCGGGTGAGCAGTTCTTC. Protein sequence: CASSSYTGRGPGEQFF.